Described below is a single T cell receptor beta chain sequence and its context. This table comes from immunoSEQ multiplex PCR, and its TCRdb copy is limited to in-frame clones, with some not included. The repertoire has roughly 100,000 clones, about 96% of them found once; the top ten carry about 0.38%. This entry belongs to a study of technical replicates of blood from several donors. The J segment lost 7 bases and the V segment lost 3 bases, leaving 15 bases of the junction unmatched. Germline CDR1 and CDR2: SGHRS and YFSETQ. This CDR3 is 17 amino acids long. The sample comprised T cells isolated from PBMCs. The chain is built from TRBV5-1 and TRBJ2-3, with 9 nucleotides matching TRBD2. This TCR was recovered from a human donor in good health. CDR3 DNA: TGCGCCAGCAGCTCGCCTAAGGGGCGGGAGGGTATTTATACGCAGTATTTT. Encoded protein: CASSSPKGREGIYTQYF.